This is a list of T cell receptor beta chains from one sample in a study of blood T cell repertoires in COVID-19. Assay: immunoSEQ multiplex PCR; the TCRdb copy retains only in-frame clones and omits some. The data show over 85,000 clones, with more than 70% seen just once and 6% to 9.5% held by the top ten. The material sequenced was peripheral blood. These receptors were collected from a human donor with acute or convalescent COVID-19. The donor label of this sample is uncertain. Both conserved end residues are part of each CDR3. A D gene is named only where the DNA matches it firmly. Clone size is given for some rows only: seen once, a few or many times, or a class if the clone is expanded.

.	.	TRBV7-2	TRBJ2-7	TGTGCCAGCAGCTATTCGGTCGACTACGAGCAGTACTTC	CASSYSVDYEQYF
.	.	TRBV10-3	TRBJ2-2	TGTGCCACCCGCCCCCGGACAGAAAACACCGGGGAGCTGTTTTTT	CATRPRTENTGELFF
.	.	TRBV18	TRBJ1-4	TGTGCCAGCTCACGGGCAGGTACGGGGGAAAAACTGTTTTTT	CASSRAGTGEKLFF
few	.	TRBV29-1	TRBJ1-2	TGCAGCGCGACAACAGGGTTTGGCTACACCTTC	CSATTGFGYTF
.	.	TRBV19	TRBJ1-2	TGTGCCAGTAGTCCCCGGGGGGGTCCGGGCCGCTACACCTTC	CASSPRGGPGRYTF
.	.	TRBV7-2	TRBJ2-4	TGTGCCAGCAGCCCCCCAGGAAACATTCAGTACTTC	CASSPPGNIQYF
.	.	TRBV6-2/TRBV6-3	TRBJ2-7	TGTGCCAGCAGTTACGCTCGGGACTTGCGTTACGAGCAGTACTTC	CASSYARDLRYEQYF
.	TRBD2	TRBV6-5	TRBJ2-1	TGTGCCGCCCGGGGAGGGACCAATGAGCAGTTCTTC	CAARGGTNEQFF
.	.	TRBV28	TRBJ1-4	TGTGCCAGCAGGTCCCCCTTGACATCTGGAAATGAAAAACTGTTTTTT	CASRSPLTSGNEKLFF
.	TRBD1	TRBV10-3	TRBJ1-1	TGTGCCATCAGTGATGGGCAGGGGGCAACTGAAGCTTTCTTT	CAISDGQGATEAFF
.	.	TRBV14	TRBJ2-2	TGTGCCAGCAGCCAAGAGGTACAGCTCGTGGCCACCGGGGAGCTGTTTTTT	CASSQEVQLVATGELFF
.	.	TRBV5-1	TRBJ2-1	TGCGCCAGCAGCTCGGTGGTCGGTGCCCTACGATACAATGAGCAGTTCTTC	CASSSVVGALRYNEQFF
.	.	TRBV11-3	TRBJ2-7	TGTGCCAGCAGCTCGGACAGATCGGGCGAGCAGTACTTC	CASSSDRSGEQYF
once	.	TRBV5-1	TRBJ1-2	TGCGCCAGCAGCTTGGGGCTCCTTGGCTACACCTTC	CASSLGLLGYTF
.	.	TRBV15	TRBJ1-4	TGTGCCACCAGCAGAGATCGAGGGTCTTCTAATGAAAAACTGTTTTTT	CATSRDRGSSNEKLFF
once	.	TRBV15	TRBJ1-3	TGTGCCACCAGCAGAGGCGAATTCTCTGGAAACACCATATATTTT	CATSRGEFSGNTIYF
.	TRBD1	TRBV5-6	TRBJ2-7	TGTGCCAGCAGCCACCGACAGGGTGGCTCCTACGAGCAGTACTTC	CASSHRQGGSYEQYF
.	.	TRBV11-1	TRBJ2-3	TGTGCCAGCAGCTTAGGTGGGGGGGCGACAGATACGCAGTATTTT	CASSLGGGATDTQYF
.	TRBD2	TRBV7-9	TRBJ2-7	TGTGCCAGCAGCTCCGGGACTAGCGGTTACGAGCAGTACTTC	CASSSGTSGYEQYF
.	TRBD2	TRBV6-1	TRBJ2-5	TGTGCCAGCAGTGGCACTAGCGGGTCTCCCCAAGAGACCCAGTACTTC	CASSGTSGSPQETQYF
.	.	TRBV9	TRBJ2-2	TGTGCCAGCAGCGGGATAAGGGACACCAACACCGGGGAGCTGTTTTTT	CASSGIRDTNTGELFF
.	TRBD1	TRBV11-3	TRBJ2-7	TGTGCCAGCAGTCCCCGGACAGGCACCTACGAGCAGTACTTC	CASSPRTGTYEQYF
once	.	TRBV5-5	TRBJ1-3	TGTGCCAGCAGCCCGCCTGGGACACTGAACTCTGGAAACACCATATATTTT	CASSPPGTLNSGNTIYF
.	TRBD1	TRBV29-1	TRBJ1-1	TGCAGCGTCCCCCCCAGGGGGAGAGAGACTGAAGCTTTCTTT	CSVPPRGRETEAFF
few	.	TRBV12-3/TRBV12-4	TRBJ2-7	TGTGCCAGCAGTTTAACGGGTGAGCAGTACTTC	CASSLTGEQYF
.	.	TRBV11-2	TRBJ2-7	TGTGCCAGCAGCGGTGGGACTTCCAGCTCCTACGAGCAGTACTTC	CASSGGTSSSYEQYF
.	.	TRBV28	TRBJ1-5	TGTGCCAGCAGTTTACTCGGGGAATATCAGCCCCAGCATTTT	CASSLLGEYQPQHF
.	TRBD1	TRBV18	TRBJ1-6	TGTGCCAGCTCACTAACAGGGGGCGCTTATAATTCACCCCTCCACTTT	CASSLTGGAYNSPLHF
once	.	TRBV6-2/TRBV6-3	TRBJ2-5	TGTGCCAGCAGCCCGCAGTCCGCATCTCAAGAGACCCAGTACTTC	CASSPQSASQETQYF
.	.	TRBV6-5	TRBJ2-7	TGTGCCAGCAGTTACGACCCAGACAGTCGGGCAAACCGACTGTACTTC	CASSYDPDSRANRLYF
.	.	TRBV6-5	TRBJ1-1	TGTGCCAGCAGACAAGGGGAAAACACTGAAGCTTTCTTT	CASRQGENTEAFF
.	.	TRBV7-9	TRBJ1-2	TGTGCCAGCAGTGCGGACCGTGGGGGGGACTATGGCTACACCTTC	CASSADRGGDYGYTF
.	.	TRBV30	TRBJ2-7	TGTGCCTGGAGTGAGGGGGTCGGCTACGAGCAGTACTTC	CAWSEGVGYEQYF
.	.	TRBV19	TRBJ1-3	TGTGCCAGTAGGCCAAGACAGCTTAGCTCTGGAAACACCATATATTTT	CASRPRQLSSGNTIYF
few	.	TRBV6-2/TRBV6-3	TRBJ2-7	TGTGCCAGCAGTTACTCGCGGCTGATTCAGGGGGAGCAGTACTTC	CASSYSRLIQGEQYF
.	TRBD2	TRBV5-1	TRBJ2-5	TGCGCCAGCAGCCAGACGGGGGGGCCTGGAGAGACCCAGTACTTC	CASSQTGGPGETQYF
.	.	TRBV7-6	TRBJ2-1	TGTGCCAGCAGCTTCGGGTCTAGCTCCTACAATGAGCAGTTCTTC	CASSFGSSSYNEQFF
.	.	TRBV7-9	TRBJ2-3	TGTGCCAGCAGCTCCGACCTATACTACGGAGATACGCAGTATTTT	CASSSDLYYGDTQYF
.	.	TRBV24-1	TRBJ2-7	TGTGCCACCAGTGATAGTTCGAGTTACGAGCAGTACTTC	CATSDSSSYEQYF